What follows are 32 T cell receptor beta chains derived from one specimen sequenced in a study of T-cell reconstitution after alpha-beta-depleted transplantation in children. Molecular barcoding with unique molecular identifiers was used for the TCRbeta library. MiXCR, run by TCRdb on the PCR reads, gives a single entry per CDR3 protein. This sample has 170,000 or so distinct CDR3 sequences, with 6% to 7% found just once. The material was PBMCs from the stem cell graft donor, obtained from the stem cell graft. The receptors here all came from a human donor who donated a stem cell graft to a child with Wiskott-Aldrich syndrome.

This clonotype was counted at least ten times. The V call is TRBV24-1, the J call TRBJ2-7; 10 nucleotides line up with TRBD1. J lost 7 bases, V lost 4 bases, and 6 bases had no gene match. CDR1 KGHDR and CDR2 SFDVKD come from the germline V gene. The CDR3 has 14 residues. The CDR3 DNA follows: TGTGCCACCAGTGACCCGGGACAGGGGTGGGAGCAGTACTTC. Encoded protein: CATSDPGQGWEQYF.

This clonotype was recorded at least ten times. The chain links TRBV7-9 to TRBJ2-4; possibly TRBD1 for D (6 bases). The germline gives CDR1 SEHNR, CDR2 FQNEAQ (reference sequence). The CDR3 length is 14 residues. V lost 5 bases and J lost 10, with 18 bases in between. CDR3 region: CASSTRTARDIQYF. CDR3 in DNA: TGTGCCAGCAGCACTCGGACAGCCAGAGATATTCAGTACTTC. Looking up the rest from reference TRBV7-9 and TRBJ2-4 gives the full variable domain: DTGVSQNPRHKITKRGQNVTFRCDPISEHNRLYWYRQTLGQGPEFLTYFQNEAQLEKSRLLSDRFSAERPKGSFSTLEIQRTEQGDSAMYLCASSTRTARDIQYFGAGTRLSVL.

This clonotype appeared a few times. The chain links TRBV5-1 to TRBJ1-1; weak D call: TRBD1 (5 bases). The V end was cut by 4 bases, the J end by 5 bases, with 9 bases between. This CDR3 has 12 residues. Germline V lookup: CDR1 SGHRS, CDR2 YFSETQ. For the CDR3, the DNA is TGCGCCAGCAGCGCCCAGGGTACTGAAGCTTTCTTT. Translation gives CASSAQGTEAFF.

This clonotype occurred many times. The chain combines TRBV3-1 with TRBJ2-1, with 10 bases fitting TRBD2. This CDR3 is 15 amino acids long. Germline V gives CDR1 LGHDT, CDR2 YNNKEL (reference sequence). The V and J ends lost 1 base and 9 bases, in that order; junction bases with no gene match: 6. The CDR3 coding sequence is TGTGCCAGCAGCCAAGGACAAGCGGGGGGGCGTGAGCAGTTCTTC. As protein: CASSQGQAGGREQFF.

In this sample, this clonotype turned up many times. The V and J genes are TRBV5-1 and TRBJ2-7, with TRBD2 matching over 12 bases. Germline loops: CDR1 SGHRS, CDR2 YFSETQ. The CDR3 runs 15 residues. V dropped 2 bases and J dropped 6; count of bases not matched to a gene: 6. The CDR3 coding sequence is TGCGCCAGCAGCTTCGAACCGGGACTAGCGGGCGAGCAGTACTTC. Translation: CASSFEPGLAGEQYF.

This clonotype has just a few counts. V usage is TRBV12-3 or TRBV12-4 and J usage is TRBJ2-5, with TRBD2 as a possible D gene (5 bases). Trimming left V 6 bases short and J 5 bases short, with 19 bases between. The CDR3 length is 15 residues. The CDR3 here is CASSEDPPRRETQYF. CDR3 nucleotide sequence: TGTGCCAGCAGCGAAGACCCCCCCAGGAGGGAGACCCAGTACTTC.

This clonotype was observed a few times. CDR3 residues: CASSLGWQGSYEQYF. The CDR3 nucleotides read TGCGCCAGCAGCTTGGGGTGGCAGGGCTCCTACGAGCAGTACTTC. The J gene is TRBJ2-7, the V gene TRBV5-1, with a possible D match to TRBD1 (5 bases). The CDR3 has 15 residues. CDR1 is SGHRS and CDR2 is YFSETQ in the germline V gene. Trimming left V 0 bases short and J 0 bases short, with 10 bases between.

In its sample, this clonotype was seen a few times. V usage is TRBV9 and J usage is TRBJ2-3; 9 bases line up with TRBD1. V trimming: 3 bases; J trimming: 2 bases; junction bases outside the gene matches: 4. CDR3 length equals 15 residues. Germline loops: CDR1 SGDLS, CDR2 YYNGEE. The CDR3 here is CASSATGGVTDTQYF. CDR3 sequence (DNA): TGTGCCAGCAGCGCGACAGGGGGTGTCACAGATACGCAGTATTTT.

The V call is TRBV21-1, the J call TRBJ2-7; no DNA check was done on the table's D call, TRBD2. TRBV21-1 is an annotated pseudogene. This CDR3 has 18 residues. CDR3 sequence reads: CARLATETRPVFQAEQYF. In nucleotides, the CDR3 is TGTGCCAGACTCGCCACGGAGACTAGACCGGTATTCCAGGCCGAGCAGTACTTC.

This clonotype appeared many times. The CDR3 sequence: CASSLTTGVWDTIYF. DNA for the CDR3: TGTGCCAGCAGCTTAACCACAGGGGTATGGGACACCATATATTTT. This chain uses TRBV11-2 with TRBJ1-3, with TRBD1 identical over 7 bases. In germline, CDR1 is SGHAT, CDR2 FQNNGV. V gave up 2 bases and J gave up 8 bases; unmatched junction bases: 9. This CDR3 is built from 15 residues.

Of note for this clonotype: This clone may be a read error of a much larger clone one base away. DNA for the CDR3: TGCAGTGCTAGCGATGTTAGCGGGAGCCCGATCTTTGACGAGCAGTACTTC. This translates into CSASDVSGSPIFDEQYF. The V gene is TRBV20-1, the J gene TRBJ2-7, with 9 bases that match TRBD2. Per germline, CDR1 DFQATT and CDR2 SNEGSKA (reference sequence). The ends lost 3 bases at V and 5 bases at J; junction bases unmatched: 17. The CDR3 is 17 amino acids.

The sample holds many counts of this clonotype. The chain employs TRBV12-3 or TRBV12-4 and TRBJ1-2, with no clear D. The CDR3 sequence is 13 residues long. The V end lost 3 bases, the J end lost 3 bases, and 8 bases lay between the germline ends. The CDR3 coding sequence is TGTGCCAGCAGTTTTTTCGGGGACTATGGCTACACCTTC. This codes for CASSFFGDYGYTF.

A few counts support this clonotype. The chain couples TRBV11-2 to TRBJ2-7, with D possibly matching TRBD1 (7 bases). The CDR3 has 16 amino acids. Germline V gene data show CDR1 as SGHAT and CDR2 as FQNNGV. Trimming pared 3 bases from V and 2 bases from J, leaving 17 bases between. The CDR3 loop reads CASSFPKGGTAYEQYF. In DNA, the CDR3 is TGTGCCAGCAGCTTTCCCAAAGGGGGGACAGCCTACGAGCAGTACTTC.

This clonotype was detected only a few times. The rearrangement uses TRBV10-3 and TRBJ2-1; D call uncertain. CDR3 length: 15 residues. Trimming shortened V by 2 bases and J by 0 bases, and 8 bases separated the two germline ends. Germline lookup yields CDR1 ENHRY and CDR2 SYGVKD. The CDR3 region has the DNA TGTGCCATCAGTGAGATAGGAAGCTCCTACAATGAGCAGTTCTTC. This gives the protein CAISEIGSSYNEQFF.

V gene TRBV5-1 combines with J gene TRBJ1-5; 7 bases line up with TRBD1. Per the germline V gene, CDR1 is SGHRS and CDR2 is YFSETQ. Trimming took 0 bases from V and 4 from J; bases not matched to a gene: 10. This CDR3 comprises 17 residues. In DNA form, the CDR3 reads TGCGCCAGCAGCTTGGGAGTAGGCGCAGGGGGGAATCAGCCCCAGCATTTT. Protein: CASSLGVGAGGNQPQHF.

The chain combines TRBV30 with TRBJ2-7; perhaps TRBD2 as D (6 bases). The CDR3 is 13 residues long. The germline V gene encodes CDR1 GTSNPN and CDR2 SVGIG (reference sequence). Trimming removed 4 bases from V and 3 bases from J, with 13 bases in between. The CDR3 DNA reads as TGTGCCTGGAATCTGGACGGGGGCTACGAGCAGTACTTC. Translated, it gives CAWNLDGGYEQYF.

The V and J genes are TRBV6-5 and TRBJ1-4; no definite D call. Germline V lookup: CDR1 MNHEY, CDR2 SVGAGI. The CDR3 contains 15 residues. Trimming took 2 bases from V and 8 from J, leaving 15 bases between them. The CDR3 region has the DNA TGTGCCAGCAGTTACGGAGGAATGAGAGGAGAAAAACTGTTTTTT. This sequence encodes CASSYGGMRGEKLFF.

This clonotype has at least ten counts. The rearrangement uses TRBV5-1 and TRBJ2-2; D is possibly TRBD1 (6 bases). Germline V gene data show CDR1 as SGHRS and CDR2 as YFSETQ. The germline V and J ends were trimmed by 0 bases and 0 bases, with 6 bases remaining between them. The CDR3 runs 15 residues. CDR3 sequence reads: CASSLDRANTGELFF. The CDR3 DNA is TGCGCCAGCAGCTTGGACAGGGCGAACACCGGGGAGCTGTTTTTT.

The table lists this clonotype with many counts. V gene TRBV6-1 combines with J gene TRBJ1-5; weak D call: TRBD1 (6 bases). Germline CDR1 reads MNHNS; CDR2 reads SASEGT. Trimming took 4 bases from V and 0 from J, leaving 16 bases between them. The length of the CDR3 is 17 residues. CDR3 loop: CASSVISQGPSNQPQHF. The CDR3, as DNA: TGTGCCAGCAGTGTAATCAGTCAGGGGCCTAGCAATCAGCCCCAGCATTTT.

This clonotype was recorded at least ten times. V is TRBV5-1 and J is TRBJ1-2; 7 bases agree with TRBD1. The CDR3 length is 13 residues. The V gene end was trimmed by 4 bases and the J gene end by 3 bases; junction bases not matched to a gene: 3. The germline gives CDR1 SGHRS, CDR2 YFSETQ. CDR3 coding DNA: TGCGCCAGCAGCCGGGACAGATACTATGGCTACACCTTC. Its protein is CASSRDRYYGYTF.

The table lists this clonotype with a few counts. The chain is built from TRBV2 and TRBJ2-5, with D possibly matching TRBD1 (5 bases). The germline V and J ends were trimmed by 2 bases and 7 bases, with 11 bases remaining between them. Per the germline V gene, CDR1 is SNHLY and CDR2 is FYNNEI. This CDR3 spans 13 amino acids. The CDR3 sequence is CASSEKRGRTQYF. The CDR3 DNA reads TGTGCCAGCAGTGAAAAAAGGGGTCGGACCCAGTACTTC.

This clonotype was detected ten times or more. The chain has TRBV7-9 and TRBJ1-3; D unresolved. CDR3 size: 12 residues. The V end lost 10 bases, the J end lost 2 bases, and 9 bases lay between the germline ends. Germline values: CDR1 SEHNR, CDR2 FQNEAQ (reference sequence). The CDR3 loop reads CATTGTGNTIYF. The CDR3 bases are TGTGCCACAACGGGTACTGGAAACACCATATATTTT.

This clonotype has at least ten counts. J is TRBJ2-1 and V is TRBV18, with 8 bases matching TRBD2. This CDR3 contains 17 residues. V gave up 2 bases and J gave up 6 bases; unmatched junction bases: 12. The germline V gene has CDR1 KGHSH and CDR2 LQKENI. CDR3 bases: TGTGCCAGCTCACCAACGGCCCGCCGGGAGGGCCCCAATGAGCAGTTCTTC. Translation gives CASSPTARREGPNEQFF.

This clonotype was seen at least ten times. The gene calls are TRBV4-3 and TRBJ1-1, with no clear D. CDR3 length equals 14 residues. Germline lookup yields CDR1 LGHNA and CDR2 YSLEER. The germline V and J ends were trimmed by 0 bases and 7 bases, with 12 bases remaining between them. The CDR3 region is CASSQDGTRSEAFF. CDR3 DNA sequence: TGCGCCAGCAGCCAAGACGGAACGAGAAGTGAAGCTTTCTTT.

This clonotype was observed many times. This chain joins TRBV29-1 and TRBJ2-1; 7 nucleotides line up with TRBD1. The CDR3 runs 14 residues. Germline CDR1 reads SQVTM; CDR2 reads ANQGSEA. V shed 4 bases and J 3 bases; nucleotides not matched to a gene: 6. In DNA, the CDR3 is TGCAGCGTTGTCGGGACAGCGGACTACAATGAGCAGTTCTTC. It translates to CSVVGTADYNEQFF.

This clonotype was picked up many times. The CDR3, as DNA: TGTGCCAGCAGCCTGGGACCGCCTCAGCCCCAGCATTTT. As protein: CASSLGPPQPQHF. The gene calls are TRBV2 and TRBJ1-5, with a weak D call TRBD1 (5 bases). Germline V CDR1 and CDR2: SNHLY, FYNNEI. Trimming left V 6 bases short and J 6 bases short, with 12 bases between. The CDR3 contains 13 residues.

At least ten counts were recorded for this clonotype. The chain employs TRBV29-1 and TRBJ2-1; 9 nucleotides agree with TRBD2. In germline, CDR1 is SQVTM, CDR2 ANQGSEA. This CDR3 has 19 amino acids. After removal of 7 bases from V and 2 bases from J, the junction contained 21 bases not matched to a gene. The DNA for the CDR3 is TGCAGCGCAACCAGCGCCCATCGGTGGCGGGAGGGCCCCTACAATGAGCAGTTCTTC. Amino acids: CSATSAHRWREGPYNEQFF.

This clonotype was counted between two and nine times. The rearrangement links TRBV7-9 to TRBJ2-5; 8 nucleotides agree with TRBD1. The CDR3 totals 16 residues. Germline V gives CDR1 SEHNR, CDR2 FQNEAQ (reference sequence). V lost 5 bases and J lost 10; bases outside the gene matches: 18. The CDR3 here is CASSPGQGLRSGGQYF. The CDR3 nucleotides read TGTGCCAGCAGCCCTGGACAGGGCCTTCGCTCCGGAGGCCAGTACTTC.

The table lists this clonotype with many counts. This chain connects TRBV12-3 or TRBV12-4 to TRBJ2-7; 14 nucleotides agree with TRBD2. The CDR3 has 17 amino acids. The junction had 12 bases not matched to a gene; V was cut back by 6 bases and J by 5 bases. The CDR3 DNA is TGTGCCAGCAGCTCCGGGACTAGCGGGAGTACGAGGAACGAGCAGTACTTC. Its translation: CASSSGTSGSTRNEQYF.

This clonotype was recorded at least ten times. V gene TRBV5-6 combines with J gene TRBJ2-5, with unresolved D. CDR1 SGHDT and CDR2 YYEEEE come from the germline V gene. This CDR3 is built from 14 residues. V lost 2 bases to trimming and J lost 5 bases, with 13 bases between them. In DNA form, the CDR3 reads TGTGCCAGCAGCTTTGGCACTCCCGGGGAGACCCAGTACTTC. This translates into CASSFGTPGETQYF.

This clonotype was seen at least ten times. The chain couples TRBV20-1 to TRBJ1-6; D perhaps matches TRBD1 (6 bases). V was shortened by 3 bases and J by 10 bases, with 16 bases between the two germline ends. Germline V gene data show CDR1 as DFQATT and CDR2 as SNEGSKA (reference sequence). This CDR3 contains 14 residues. CDR3 DNA: TGCAGTGCTAGGTCGCTCAGGGGACAATCACCCCTCCACTTT. Its protein product is CSARSLRGQSPLHF.

The chain uses TRBV5-6 and TRBJ1-6, with D hard to call. Germline CDR1 is SGHDT and CDR2 is YYEEEE. Trimming stripped 1 base from V and 7 bases from J, with 9 bases between. The CDR3 is 14 residues long. DNA for the CDR3: TGTGCCAGCAGCTTGCGGGAAAGGAATTCACCCCTCCACTTT. Translated: CASSLRERNSPLHF.